This record looks at one T cell receptor beta chain sequence and its context. The CDR3 length is 13 residues. CDR1 is MGHDK, CDR2 SYGVNS, per germline. V lost 6 bases and J lost 6, with 13 bases in between. TCRdb fed the RT-PCR reads into MiXCR, producing one record per CDR3 protein. The repertoire holds fewer than 800,000 distinct CDR3 sequences, approximately 14% seen once, with roughly 4% in the top ten. The clonotype originates from a female donor in good health, serving as a healthy control. The sequencing input was memory CD4+ T cells from blood. The gene calls are TRBV25-1 and TRBJ2-3; D not resolved. Here the CDR3 reads CASRPDWMDTQYF. The CDR3 DNA follows: TGTGCCAGCAGACCAGACTGGATGGATACGCAGTATTTT.